This TCR beta chain was identified during a study of control samples from healthy donors and cancer patients. Generated by immunoSEQ multiplex PCR, the TCRdb table keeps only in-frame clones and is missing some. The table has some 22,000 clones, approximately 81% seen once. V was shortened by 5 bases and J by 4 bases, with 15 bases between the two germline ends. The germline V gene encodes CDR1 LGHDT and CDR2 YNNKEL (reference sequence). This CDR3 comprises 15 residues. This rearrangement joins TRBV3-1 (or the pseudogene TRBV3-2) to TRBJ1-5, with D perhaps TRBD1 (5 bases). The TCR sequence derives from a man in his sixties with colorectal cancer. Sequencing used PBMCs. CDR3 protein: CASSSGVGGNQPQHF. The CDR3 DNA is TGTGCCAGCAGCTCAGGTGTTGGGGGAAATCAGCCCCAGCATTTT.